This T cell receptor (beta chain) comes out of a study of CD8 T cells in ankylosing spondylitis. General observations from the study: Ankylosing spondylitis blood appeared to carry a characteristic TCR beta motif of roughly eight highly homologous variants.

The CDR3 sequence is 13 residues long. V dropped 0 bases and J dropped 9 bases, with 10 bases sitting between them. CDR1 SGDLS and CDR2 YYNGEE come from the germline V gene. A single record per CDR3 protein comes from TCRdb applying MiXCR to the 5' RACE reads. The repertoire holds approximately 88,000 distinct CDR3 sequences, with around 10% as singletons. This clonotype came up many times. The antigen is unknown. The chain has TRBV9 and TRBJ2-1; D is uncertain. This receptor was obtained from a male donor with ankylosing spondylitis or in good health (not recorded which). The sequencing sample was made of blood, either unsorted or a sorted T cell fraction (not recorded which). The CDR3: CASSVELRAEQFF. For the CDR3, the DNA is TGTGCCAGCAGCGTAGAACTTAGGGCTGAGCAGTTCTTC.